Below are 26 T cell receptor beta chains sequenced from a single sample in a study of T cells in Graves' hyperthyroidism and ophthalmopathy. Amplified regions were TCR beta CDR3 sequences from RNA transcripts. The HTBI primer set was used in a first-round RT-PCR of the TCR CDR3. TCRdb fed the multiplex PCR reads into MiXCR, producing one record per CDR3 protein. The data contain approximately 520,000 distinct CDR3 sequences, about a fifth of them singletons. Sequenced material: blood. Source of these receptors: a man in his late teens or twenties with Graves' hyperthyroidism.

This clonotype was observed at least ten times. The V and J genes are TRBV11-2 and TRBJ2-5; TRBD1 aligns across 7 bases. There are 13 residues in the CDR3. Unmatched junction bases numbered 3, after V lost 1 base and J lost 7 bases. The germline gives CDR1 SGHAT, CDR2 FQNNGV. This CDR3 reads CASSLGQGVTQYF. The CDR3 region has the DNA TGTGCCAGCAGCTTAGGACAGGGTGTGACCCAGTACTTC.

This clonotype has only a few counts. CDR3 loop: CSARHPGTGWKGNQPQHF. In DNA, the CDR3 is TGCAGTGCTAGACATCCCGGGACAGGGTGGAAAGGCAATCAGCCCCAGCATTTT. This chain uses TRBV20-1 with TRBJ1-5, with 9 bases lining up with TRBD1. After removal of 2 bases from V and 2 bases from J, the junction contained 13 bases not matched to a gene. CDR1 is DFQATT, CDR2 SNEGSKA, per germline (reference sequence). CDR3 length: 18 residues.

The chain recombines TRBV10-3 with TRBJ2-2; D assignment may be TRBD1 or TRBD2 (11 bases each). The CDR3 length is 18 residues. The germline CDR1 and CDR2 sequences are ENHRY and SYGVKD. The ends were cut back, 6 bases at V and 5 bases at J, with 25 bases in the middle. The CDR3, as DNA: TGTGCCATCAGCCGGGACAGGGGGACTAGCGGAGGTACCGGGGAGCTGTTTTTT. It specifies CAISRDRGTSGGTGELFF.

This clonotype was seen repeatedly, ten times or more. The chain links TRBV28 to TRBJ1-5; D gene unclear. V lost 2 bases and J 5 bases, leaving 4 bases between the germline ends. This CDR3 comprises 12 residues. Per germline, CDR1 MDHEN and CDR2 SYDVKM. The CDR3 region has the DNA TGTGCCAGCAGTTTAATAGATCAGCCCCAGCATTTT. Protein sequence: CASSLIDQPQHF.

This clonotype occurred a few times. The chain has TRBV28 and TRBJ2-5; possibly TRBD1 or TRBD2 for D (5 bases each). The V end lost 5 bases, the J end lost 4 bases, and 14 bases lay between the germline ends. Germline loops: CDR1 MDHEN, CDR2 SYDVKM. The CDR3 spans 14 residues. The CDR3 reads CASSPRGQRETQYF. The CDR3 DNA follows: TGTGCCAGCAGTCCCCGGGGCCAGAGAGAGACCCAGTACTTC.

This clonotype was counted only a few times. The rearrangement uses TRBV5-1 and TRBJ2-7, with unresolved D. The ends were cut back, 1 base at V and 0 bases at J, with 8 bases in the middle. CDR1 is SGHRS and CDR2 is YFSETQ in the germline V gene. The CDR3 runs 14 residues. In DNA form, the CDR3 reads TGCGCCAGCAGCTTGTTGTCGAGCTCCTACGAGCAGTACTTC. It yields the protein CASSLLSSSYEQYF.

The chain combines TRBV29-1 with TRBJ2-5; TRBD2 matches at 10 bases. CDR1 and CDR2 from the germline V gene are SQVTM and ANQGSEA. CDR3 length equals 14 residues. Unmatched junction bases numbered 1, after V lost 2 bases and J lost 1 base. CDR3 coding DNA: TGCAGCGTTGAACTAGCGGGAGCCCAAGAGACCCAGTACTTC. Protein product: CSVELAGAQETQYF.

This clonotype was observed at least ten times. V and J are TRBV13 and TRBJ1-2, with D tentatively TRBD1 (6 bases). The germline V gene encodes CDR1 PRHDT and CDR2 FYEKMQ (reference sequence). V lost 3 bases and J 8 bases, leaving 16 bases between the germline ends. The CDR3 is 14 amino acids. The CDR3 region has the DNA TGTGCCAGCAGCTTTTTCCGGGACATTGAAGGCTACACCTTC. Encoded protein: CASSFFRDIEGYTF.

This clonotype was found many times. The chain joins TRBV20-1 to TRBJ1-1; D might be TRBD1 (6 bases). The CDR3 sequence is 17 residues long. With 3 bases removed from V and 0 bases from J, the gap between germline ends came to 20 bases. Germline lookup yields CDR1 DFQATT and CDR2 SNEGSKA (reference sequence). DNA of the CDR3: TGCAGTGCTAGTTATTTTAGACAGGCACACTTGAACACTGAAGCTTTCTTT. The encoded protein is CSASYFRQAHLNTEAFF.

This clonotype was picked up many times. The V call is TRBV10-2, the J call TRBJ1-5, with 10 bases fitting TRBD1. From germline, CDR1 is WSHSY and CDR2 SAAADI. This CDR3 contains 14 residues. V dropped 6 bases and J dropped 6; count of bases not matched to a gene: 5. CDR3 coding DNA: TGCGCCAGCAGCCGGACAGGGGGTGTTCAGCCCCAGCATTTT. Translating gives CASSRTGGVQPQHF.

This clonotype has a count of ten or more. V gene TRBV11-1 combines with J gene TRBJ2-7; 7 bases line up with TRBD1. This CDR3 has 17 amino acids. In germline, CDR1 is SGHAT, CDR2 FQDESV (reference sequence). J gave up 1 base and V 2 bases, and 11 bases lay outside the gene matches. CDR3 sequence (DNA): TGTGCCAGCAGCTTACGAGGGGGCGGCCTCCTTTCCTACGAGCAGTACTTC. It specifies CASSLRGGGLLSYEQYF.

The genes are TRBV29-1 and TRBJ1-1; D perhaps matches TRBD1 (6 bases). From germline, CDR1 is SQVTM and CDR2 ANQGSEA. The CDR3 runs to 14 residues. Trimming took off 4 bases at V and 0 bases at J, with 12 bases between the two ends. The CDR3 here is CSVVGGGVNTEAFF. CDR3 DNA sequence: TGCAGCGTTGTCGGGGGCGGAGTGAACACTGAAGCTTTCTTT.

This clonotype was counted ten times or more. The chain carries TRBV12-3 or TRBV12-4 and TRBJ2-5, with 8 bases lining up with TRBD2. This CDR3 comprises 14 residues. Trimming removed 7 bases from V and 5 bases from J; junction bases left unmatched: 9. The CDR3 DNA follows: TGTGCCAGCAAGGAACGGGGGGGCTTGGAGACCCAGTACTTC. Translation gives CASKERGGLETQYF.

In the case of this clonotype: Being one base from a much bigger clone, this may be a read error. This chain links TRBV6-5 with TRBJ2-7; 7 bases map to TRBD2. CDR1 is MNHEY, CDR2 SVGAGI, per germline. J gave up 2 bases and V 8 bases, and 12 bases lay outside the gene matches. The CDR3 runs to 15 residues. In DNA, the CDR3 is TGTGCCAGCGTTAAGTGGGGACTAACTACCTACGAGCAGTACTTC. Encoded protein: CASVKWGLTTYEQYF.

This clonotype was seen many times. The chain joins TRBV6-5 to TRBJ1-1; tentative D call: TRBD1 (5 bases). The CDR3 runs to 13 residues. The germline V gene encodes CDR1 MNHEY and CDR2 SVGAGI. V was cut by 7 bases and J by 8 bases, with 17 bases left in between. The CDR3 DNA follows: TGTGCCAGCACCAAGGGGCGGCCCGAGGAAGCTTTCTTT. This encodes CASTKGRPEEAFF.

This clonotype showed up many times. V usage is TRBV28 and J usage is TRBJ1-5; D not resolved. Germline V gene data show CDR1 as MDHEN and CDR2 as SYDVKM. V lost 6 bases and J lost 0, with 12 bases in between. The CDR3 is 15 residues long. CDR3 sequence reads: CASSIPDGSNQPQHF. CDR3 bases: TGTGCCAGCAGCATCCCGGACGGTAGCAATCAGCCCCAGCATTTT.

In this sample, this clonotype turned up a few times. The chain couples TRBV11-2 to TRBJ1-1; 9 bases agree with TRBD1. Trimming at V came to 4 bases and at J to 8 bases, leaving 8 bases not matched to a gene. From germline, CDR1 is SGHAT and CDR2 FQNNGV. The CDR3 runs to 14 residues. For the CDR3, the DNA is TGTGCCAGCAGCTCAACGACAGGGGGGACCGAAGCTTTCTTT. It codes for CASSSTTGGTEAFF.

Many counts were recorded for this clonotype. The rearrangement links TRBV12-3 or TRBV12-4 to TRBJ1-5; 11 bases map to TRBD1. The ends lost 5 bases at V and 6 bases at J; junction bases unmatched: 3. The CDR3 spans 14 residues. The chain's CDR3 is CASSLGQGVQPQHF. CDR3 sequence (DNA): TGTGCCAGCAGTCTGGGACAGGGGGTTCAGCCCCAGCATTTT.

This clonotype was observed a few times. CDR3 loop: CASSLLGQGINQPQHF. CDR3 in DNA: TGTGCCAGCAGTTTACTCGGACAGGGGATCAATCAGCCCCAGCATTTT. The rearrangement links TRBV27 to TRBJ1-5, with 9 positions matching TRBD1. CDR1 is MNHEY, CDR2 SMNVEV, per germline (reference sequence). J gave up 3 bases and V 2 bases, and 5 bases lay outside the gene matches. The CDR3 is made up of 16 amino acids.

This chain links TRBV18 with TRBJ1-1, with D hard to call. Trimming shortened V by 2 bases and J by 7 bases, and 8 bases separated the two germline ends. Looked up from germline, CDR1 is KGHSH and CDR2 is LQKENI. The CDR3 extends over 12 amino acids. CDR3 region: CASSPGFHEAFF. The CDR3 bases are TGTGCCAGCTCACCAGGGTTTCATGAAGCTTTCTTT. Looking up the rest from reference TRBV18 and TRBJ1-1 gives the full variable domain: NAGVMQNPRHLVRRRGQEARLRCSPMKGHSHVYWYRQLPEEGLKFMVYLQKENIIDESGMPKERFSAEFPKEGPSILRIQQVVRGDSAAYFCASSPGFHEAFFGQGTRLTVV.

The genes are TRBV7-3 and TRBJ1-6, with 7 bases matching TRBD1. The CDR3 has 15 residues. After removal of 0 bases from V and 8 bases from J, the junction contained 4 bases not matched to a gene. Germline assignment: CDR1 SGHTA and CDR2 FQGTGA. The CDR3 region is CASSLTAQGDSPLHF. The CDR3 DNA reads TGTGCCAGCAGCTTAACGGCTCAGGGGGATTCACCCCTCCACTTT.

The chain combines TRBV3-1 with TRBJ1-2; D remains unclear. The length of the CDR3 is 11 residues. With 4 bases removed from V and 8 bases from J, the gap between germline ends came to 8 bases. In germline, CDR1 is LGHDT, CDR2 YNNKEL (reference sequence). CDR3 in DNA: TGTGCCAGCAGCCGCCCCATCGGCTACACCTTC. Residues: CASSRPIGYTF. Variable domain in full (rest from reference TRBV3-1 and TRBJ1-2): DTAVSQTPKYLVTQMGNDKSIKCEQNLGHDTMYWYKQDSKKFLKIMFSYNNKELIINETVPNRFSPKSPDKAHLNLHINSLELGDSAVYFCASSRPIGYTFGSGTRLTVV.

This clonotype was recorded at least ten times. J is TRBJ1-1 and V is TRBV12-3 or TRBV12-4, with D possibly TRBD1 on 5 matching bases. The CDR3 consists of 14 residues. Trimming shortened V by 0 bases and J by 5 bases, and 10 bases separated the two germline ends. The CDR3 coding sequence is TGTGCCAGCAGTTTAGCGCCGGGGGAAACTGAAGCTTTCTTT. Its protein is CASSLAPGETEAFF.

This clonotype has only a few counts. This chain links TRBV5-1 with TRBJ1-2, with 11 bases that match TRBD1. This CDR3 is built from 17 residues. V shed 4 bases and J 0 bases; nucleotides not matched to a gene: 8. Germline-derived CDR1 and CDR2 are SGHRS and YFSETQ. The CDR3 DNA follows: TGCGCCAGCAGCATCGGGACAGGGGGACCCTCTAACTATGGCTACACCTTC. Protein product: CASSIGTGGPSNYGYTF.

This clonotype was observed a few times. The genes are TRBV5-1 and TRBJ2-7; D is perhaps TRBD1 or TRBD2 (5 bases each). This CDR3 has 15 amino acids. V shed 4 bases and J shed 4 bases, with 18 bases lying between them. The germline V gene encodes CDR1 SGHRS and CDR2 YFSETQ. The CDR3 sequence: CASSTLSGTSYEQYF. CDR3 bases: TGCGCCAGCAGCACACTCTCAGGGACCTCTTACGAGCAGTACTTC.

This clonotype has a count of ten or more. The V gene is TRBV29-1, the J gene TRBJ1-3, with D uncertain. V was pared by 6 bases and J by 0 bases, with 6 bases between. The CDR3 consists of 12 residues. Germline CDR1 SQVTM, CDR2 ANQGSEA. The chain's CDR3 is CSVTLSGNTIYF. The CDR3 DNA reads as TGCAGCGTCACTCTCTCTGGAAACACCATATATTTT.